What follows are 8 T cell receptor beta chains derived from one specimen sequenced in a study of cytomegalovirus exposure and HLA in healthy donors. Sequencing was performed with immunoSEQ multiplex PCR; in TCRdb, only in-frame clones are kept and a portion is missing. The data show over 85,000 clones, with around 96% seen just once and 0.89% held by the top ten. Input material: PBMCs. These receptors all come from a woman aged 18 to 35 in good health and CMV-seronegative.

The rearrangement links TRBV5-8 to TRBJ2-7; 14 positions match TRBD2. From germline, CDR1 is SGHTS and CDR2 YDEGEE. This CDR3 comprises 17 residues. The V and J ends lost 3 bases and 6 bases, in that order; junction bases with no gene match: 11. For the CDR3, the DNA is TGTGCCAGCAGCTCGCCCACGACTAGCGGGAGGGGAAGCGAGCAGTACTTC. Encoded protein: CASSSPTTSGRGSEQYF. The full variable domain, in which reference TRBV5-8 and TRBJ2-7 provide the parts outside the CDR3, is EAGVTQSPTHLIKTRGQQATLRCSPISGHTSVYWYQQALGLGLQFLLWYDEGEERNRGNFPPRFSGRQFPNYSSELNVNALELEDSALYLCASSSPTTSGRGSEQYFGPGTRLTVT.

This clone was detected only once. The CDR3 sequence: CASSPGGRMHNEQFF. The CDR3 coding sequence is TGTGCCAGCAGCCCGGGAGGCCGCATGCACAATGAGCAGTTCTTC. This rearrangement joins TRBV7-2 to TRBJ2-1, with TRBD2 matching over 7 bases. Trimming cost V 5 bases and J 5 bases; bases outside gene matches: 9. This CDR3 spans 15 amino acids. Looked up from germline, CDR1 is SGHTA and CDR2 is FQGNSA.

This clone was detected only a few times. This chain connects TRBV2 to TRBJ1-1; D is undetermined. Trimming pared 6 bases from V and 1 base from J, leaving 6 bases between. This CDR3 region has 12 residues. Germline V CDR1 and CDR2: SNHLY, FYNNEI. The CDR3 loop reads CASRIWNTEAFF. For the CDR3, the DNA is TGTGCCAGCAGAATATGGAACACTGAAGCTTTCTTT.

V usage is TRBV10-1 and J usage is TRBJ2-7, with a tentative D call TRBD2 (5 bases). The CDR3 loop spans 14 amino acids. The V gene's germline CDR1 is WNHNN and CDR2 SYGVQD (reference sequence). V lost 2 bases to trimming and J lost 7 bases, with 15 bases between them. DNA for the CDR3: TGCGCCAGCAGTGAGGGGCGTAATTCGGGGGAGCAGTACTTC. Translation gives CASSEGRNSGEQYF.

The genes are TRBV18 and TRBJ1-6; the match to TRBD1 covers 9 bases. Germline assignment: CDR1 KGHSH and CDR2 LQKENI. The CDR3 has 14 amino acids. With 6 bases clipped from V and 8 bases from J, the junction kept 5 bases outside the gene matches. In nucleotides, the CDR3 is TGTGCCAGCTCCAGGACAGGGGAGGATTCACCCCTCCACTTT. This translates into CASSRTGEDSPLHF.

This chain uses TRBV18 with TRBJ1-4; 8 bases are a match to TRBD1. Trimming at V came to 3 bases and at J to 0 bases, leaving 6 bases not matched to a gene. The length of the CDR3 is 17 residues. Germline-derived CDR1 and CDR2 are KGHSH and LQKENI. In DNA, the CDR3 is TGTGCCAGCTCACCGACGGGACAGGCCGCAACTAATGAAAAACTGTTTTTT. It is translated as CASSPTGQAATNEKLFF.

CDR3 sequence (DNA): TGCGCCAGCAGCGTAGCCGGGACTAGCGGGAGCGCAGATACGCAGTATTTT. Amino acids: CASSVAGTSGSADTQYF. The V call is TRBV5-1, the J call TRBJ2-3, with 14 nucleotides matching TRBD2. The CDR3 is 17 amino acids. Per the germline V gene, CDR1 is SGHRS and CDR2 is YFSETQ. V shed 4 bases, J shed 4 bases, and the junction held 8 bases outside the gene matches.

In nucleotides, the CDR3 is TGTGCCAGCAGTCGCTCTTCAGGGGGCGCGGAAAAACTGTTTTTT. As protein: CASSRSSGGAEKLFF. The chain couples TRBV6-5 to TRBJ1-4; TRBD1 aligns across 8 bases. V lost 5 bases to trimming and J lost 8 bases; unmatched junction nucleotides: 10. CDR3 size: 15 residues. From germline, CDR1 is MNHEY and CDR2 SVGAGI.